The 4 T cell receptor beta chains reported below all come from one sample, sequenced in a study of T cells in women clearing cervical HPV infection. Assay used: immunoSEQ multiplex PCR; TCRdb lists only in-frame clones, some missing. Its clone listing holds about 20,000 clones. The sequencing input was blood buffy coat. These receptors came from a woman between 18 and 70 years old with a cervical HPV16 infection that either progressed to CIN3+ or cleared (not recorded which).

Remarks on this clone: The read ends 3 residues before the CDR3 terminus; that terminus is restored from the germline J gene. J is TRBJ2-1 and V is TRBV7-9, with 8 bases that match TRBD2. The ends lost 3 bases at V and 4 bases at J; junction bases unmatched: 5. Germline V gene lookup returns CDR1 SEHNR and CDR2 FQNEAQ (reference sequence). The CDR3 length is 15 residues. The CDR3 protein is CASSFAGGQYNEQFF. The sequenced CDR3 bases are TGTGCCAGCAGCTTCGCGGGGGGCCAATACAATGAG. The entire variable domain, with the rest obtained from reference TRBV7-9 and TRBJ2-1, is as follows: DTGVSQNPRHKITKRGQNVTFRCDPISEHNRLYWYRQTLGQGPEFLTYFQNEAQLEKSRLLSDRFSAERPKGSFSTLEIQRTEQGDSAMYLCASSFAGGQYNEQFFGPGTRLTVL.

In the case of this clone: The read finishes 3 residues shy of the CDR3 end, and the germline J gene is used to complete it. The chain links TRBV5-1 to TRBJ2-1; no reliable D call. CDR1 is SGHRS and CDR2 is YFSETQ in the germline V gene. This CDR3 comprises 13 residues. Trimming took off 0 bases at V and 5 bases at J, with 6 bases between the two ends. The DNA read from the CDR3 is TGCGCCAGCAGCTTGGCCGCGGACAATGAG. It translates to CASSLAADNE. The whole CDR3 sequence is CASSLAADNEQFF.

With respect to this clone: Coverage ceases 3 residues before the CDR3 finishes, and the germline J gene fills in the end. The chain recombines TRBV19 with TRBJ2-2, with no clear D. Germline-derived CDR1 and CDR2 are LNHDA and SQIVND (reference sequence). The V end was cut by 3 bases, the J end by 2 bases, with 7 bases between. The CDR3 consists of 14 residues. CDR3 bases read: TGTGCCAGTAGTATCCCCAGTAACACCGGGGAG. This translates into CASSIPSNTGE. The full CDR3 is CASSIPSNTGELFF.

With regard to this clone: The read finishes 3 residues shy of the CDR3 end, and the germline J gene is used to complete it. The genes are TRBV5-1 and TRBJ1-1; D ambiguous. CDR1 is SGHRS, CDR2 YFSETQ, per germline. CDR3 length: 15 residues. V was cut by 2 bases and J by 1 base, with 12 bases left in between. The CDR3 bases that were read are TGCGCCAGCAGCTTTTTCTGGCCGGGGAACACTGAA. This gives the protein CASSFFWPGNTE. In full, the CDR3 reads CASSFFWPGNTEAFF.